This TCR beta chain was profiled in a study of identical twins. Germline trimming cut 5 bases from V and 8 bases from J; bases unmatched to any gene: 6. The CDR3 consists of 12 residues. CDR1 DFQATT and CDR2 SNEGSKA come from the germline V gene (reference sequence). This clonotype was seen ten or more times. TCRdb analysed the 5' RACE reads with MiXCR anew, one entry per CDR3 protein. The data hold 400,000 to 550,000 distinct CDR3 sequences, with roughly 21% observed a single time. These same data were also listed under a study on T cells expressing NK-cell markers. That paper notes: Sorted CD3+CD56-NKG2C+, CD3+CD56+NKG2C+ and CD3+CD56+NKG2C- T cells supplied the TCR beta repertoires. Just one sequenced donor of eight was HCMV-seronegative, while seven were seropositive. Where several donors were concerned, these clonotypes also led the CD3+CD56-NKG2C+ fraction.

The chain joins TRBV20-1 to TRBJ1-2; 9 bases agree with TRBD1. Sequenced: CD4+ T cells sorted from blood. The receptor was isolated from a woman between 18 and 29 years old in good health. The CDR3 DNA reads TGCAGTGCTTCACAGGGGGCGGAGGGCTACACCTTC. This sequence encodes CSASQGAEGYTF.